The entry below describes one T cell receptor beta chain. The record originates from a study of beta chain features in type 1 diabetes. Reverse transcribing all isolated RNA meant expressed TCRB transcripts were sequenced. Measured with immunoSEQ multiplex PCR; TCRdb has only the in-frame clones, and not every one. The sample shows roughly 400,000 clones, roughly 16% of them seen only once. The TCR sequence derives from a young woman in good health. What was sequenced was naive CD4+ T cells from blood.

As DNA, the CDR3 is TGCAGCGCGACAGAAAAAAATCAGCCCCAGCATTTT. Translating gives CSATEKNQPQHF. V is TRBV29-1 and J is TRBJ1-5, with D perhaps TRBD1 (5 bases). This CDR3 spans 12 amino acids. V was shortened by 7 bases and J by 4 bases, with 11 bases between the two germline ends. Germline V gives CDR1 SQVTM, CDR2 ANQGSEA.